Listed below are T cell receptor beta chains from one sample, sequenced in a study of Ad26.COV2.S vaccination and SARS-CoV-2 variants. The table came from immunoSEQ multiplex PCR; TCRdb's copy has only in-frame clones and leaves some out. The sample contains about 87,000 clones, 82% of which appear only once. This specimen consisted of peripheral blood, obtained after recovery from COVID-19. These receptors all stem from a human donor who had recovered from COVID-19. Both conserved end residues are part of each CDR3. Each record gives: V gene, CDR3 protein.

>TRBV5-4
CASSLARTLTGDTEAFF
>TRBV6-2/TRBV6-3
CASSFPTANYGYTF
>TRBV28
CASSGRRSGYTF
>TRBV7-3
CASSSQGADEQFF
>TRBV7-8
CASSLAPSVASTDTQYF
>TRBV2
CASSVGGLSYNEQFF
>TRBV19
CASSIGGGPFEQYF
>TRBV12-5
CASGLGSFYTEAFF
>TRBV28
CATIWRGTNTEAFF
>TRBV20-1
CSASVLAETQYF
>TRBV14
CASSQAPQGSTDTQYF
>TRBV19
CASSIPLAGYGELFF
>TRBV11-2
CASSFTLGQGARDEQFF
>TRBV29-1
CSVVEGNGYTF
>TRBV6-6
CASSTGLNHEQYF
>TRBV6-4
CASSATAGRISTQYF
>TRBV4-1
CASSPERESADTQYF